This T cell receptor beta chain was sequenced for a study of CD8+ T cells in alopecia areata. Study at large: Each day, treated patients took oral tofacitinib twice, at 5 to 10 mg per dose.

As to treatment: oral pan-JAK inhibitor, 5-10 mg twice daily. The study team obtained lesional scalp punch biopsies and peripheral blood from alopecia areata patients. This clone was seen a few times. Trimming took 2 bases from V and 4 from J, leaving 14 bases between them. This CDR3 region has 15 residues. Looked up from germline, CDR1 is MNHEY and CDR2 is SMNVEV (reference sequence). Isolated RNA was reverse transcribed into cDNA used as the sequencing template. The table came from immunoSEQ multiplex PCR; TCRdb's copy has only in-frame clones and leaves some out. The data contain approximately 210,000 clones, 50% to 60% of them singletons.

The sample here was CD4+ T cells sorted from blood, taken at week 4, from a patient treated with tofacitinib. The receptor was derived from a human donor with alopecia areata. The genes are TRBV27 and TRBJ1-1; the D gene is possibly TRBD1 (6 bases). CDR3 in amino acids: CASSLQGPWSTEAFF. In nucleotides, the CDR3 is TGTGCCAGCAGTTTACAGGGGCCCTGGAGCACTGAAGCTTTCTTT.